This is a list of T cell receptor beta chains from one sample in a study of T-cell memory formation after mild COVID-19. Each CDR3 protein is one row after TCRdb ran MiXCR on the 5' RACE reads. The sample includes 260,000 or so distinct CDR3 sequences, around 17% seen only once; the top ten take approximately 20%. The sample was PBMCs or a T cell subset sorted from them (not recorded which). These receptors were collected from a man younger than 30 who had mild COVID-19 (a few samples of this study predate the infection). Cell type and time point are not known. Both conserved end residues are trimmed from each CDR3.

j_call v_call cdr3_aa
TRBJ1-5 TRBV7-2 ASSYASAQPQH
TRBJ2-1 TRBV5-1 ASSLAAGSSYNEQF
TRBJ2-5 TRBV7-9 ASSSTDRGGRL
TRBJ1-5 TRBV28 ASSTNRRGSNQPQH
TRBJ2-2 TRBV24-1 ASQGQGATGELF
TRBJ1-1 TRBV2 ASSEDRVSNAF
TRBJ2-2 TRBV5-1 ASSWTGNTGELF
TRBJ2-3 TRBV24-1 ATSDLRGTGGTDTQY
TRBJ1-3 TRBV9 ASTQTGGDGNTIY
TRBJ2-5 TRBV7-2 ASSLLAEETQY
TRBJ1-5 TRBV6-6 ASSYVVAGGEQPQH
TRBJ2-5 TRBV27 ASSLGTRGETQY
TRBJ2-3 TRBV9 ASSVGVGTDTQY
TRBJ2-3 TRBV5-5 ASSSTSVAADTQY
TRBJ2-5 TRBV9 ASSERSVGGLETQY
TRBJ2-1 TRBV5-1 ASSLLVAGSYNEQF
TRBJ1-1 TRBV5-1 ASSSGTEGTEAF
TRBJ2-7 TRBV6-1 ASSERGQGQYEQY
TRBJ2-3 TRBV15 ATRTFLAGGPGADTQY
TRBJ2-2 TRBV24-1 ATSDGTGTGELF
TRBJ1-5 TRBV12-3/TRBV12-4 ASSLYQPQH
TRBJ2-3 TRBV25-1 ASSAAGGRTDTQY
TRBJ2-5 TRBV7-2 ASSLRGDGTQY
TRBJ2-7 TRBV18 ASSPAGSEQY
TRBJ2-3 TRBV2 ASRIGLAGGRTDTQY
TRBJ2-5 TRBV7-8 ASSGESNRETQY
TRBJ2-7 TRBV12-3/TRBV12-4 ASTLGENMRENSYEQY
TRBJ1-3 TRBV7-2 ASSLASEHTIY